The next 25 T cell receptor beta chains were all read from a single sample in a study of human T cells and chemical hapten exposure. The time point here: pre-sensitization, week 0. Treatment: therapeutic diphenylcyclopropenone sensitization with weekly scalp DPC. TCRdb passed the RACE reads through MiXCR, listing each CDR3 protein once. The data hold roughly 250,000 distinct CDR3 sequences, with about 8.1% observed a single time. Source: whole blood, taken in connection with sensitization to the hapten diphenylcyclopropenone (DPC). The receptors here all came from a woman in her forties with alopecia areata. Some clones in this sample may be carry-over from other donors' samples.

At least ten counts were recorded for this clonotype. This rearrangement joins TRBV6-6 to TRBJ1-5; TRBD1 aligns across 10 bases. The CDR3 totals 13 residues. Germline values: CDR1 MNHNY, CDR2 SVGAGI (reference sequence). Trimming at V came to 6 bases and at J to 4 bases, leaving 0 bases not matched to a gene. CDR3 residues: CASRGQGNQPQHF. CDR3 nucleotides: TGTGCCAGCAGGGGACAGGGGAATCAGCCCCAGCATTTT.

This clonotype has at least ten counts. V usage is TRBV7-2 and J usage is TRBJ2-7, with TRBD2 as a possible D gene (5 bases). Per the germline V gene, CDR1 is SGHTA and CDR2 is FQGNSA. This CDR3 contains 13 residues. Between the trimmed V and J ends, which lost 4 bases and 4 bases, there was a span of 11 bases. This CDR3 is CASSSWTGYEQYF. CDR3 DNA: TGTGCCAGCAGCTCGTGGACGGGATACGAGCAGTACTTC.

The chain links TRBV28 to TRBJ1-2, with D maybe TRBD1 (5 bases). Germline V gene data show CDR1 as MDHEN and CDR2 as SYDVKM. The CDR3 runs to 12 residues. Trimming cost V 6 bases and J 1 base, with 6 bases left between them. Written as DNA, the CDR3 is TGTGCCAGCAGCCAGGGTAACTATGGCTACACCTTC. This encodes CASSQGNYGYTF.

The chain has TRBV20-1 and TRBJ2-1; 11 bases fit TRBD2. This CDR3 has 15 amino acids. Germline V gene lookup returns CDR1 DFQATT and CDR2 SNEGSKA (reference sequence). J lost 5 bases, V lost 0 bases, and 3 bases had no gene match. CDR3 DNA: TGCAGTGCTAGAGATGGGACTAGCGGAAACAATGAGCAGTTCTTC. Translated: CSARDGTSGNNEQFF.

This clonotype was seen a few times. The gene calls are TRBV12-3 or TRBV12-4 and TRBJ1-5; D is possibly TRBD1 (5 bases). This CDR3 is built from 15 residues. Trimming removed 5 bases at V and 5 bases at J, with 16 bases between. The DNA for the CDR3 is TGTGCCAGCAGTCCCGACCGGGACCGCCATCAGCCCCAGCATTTT. It translates to CASSPDRDRHQPQHF.

This chain connects TRBV6-5 to TRBJ1-2, with no clear D. CDR3 length: 15 amino acids. Germline V lookup: CDR1 MNHEY, CDR2 SVGAGI. The V end lost 2 bases, the J end lost 4 bases, and 14 bases lay between the germline ends. DNA of the CDR3: TGTGCCAGCAGTTACGATCCTCCTACGCTCTATGGCTACACCTTC. As protein: CASSYDPPTLYGYTF.

The J gene is TRBJ2-7, the V gene TRBV10-3, with D possibly matching TRBD2 (6 bases). The CDR3 runs 15 residues. The germline CDR1 and CDR2 sequences are ENHRY and SYGVKD. Trimming cost V 1 base and J 0 bases, with 10 bases left between them. Written as DNA, the CDR3 is TGTGCCATCAGTGAGTTCGGGAGTAGCTCCTACGAGCAGTACTTC. Protein: CAISEFGSSSYEQYF.

This clonotype occurred a few times. V usage is TRBV18 and J usage is TRBJ2-3; 8 bases align to TRBD1. Trimming cost V 4 bases and J 5 bases; bases outside gene matches: 8. CDR3 length: 15 residues. Germline assignment: CDR1 KGHSH and CDR2 LQKENI. For the CDR3, the DNA is TGTGCCAGCTCACAAACCCAGGGGGCGGAAGATACGCAGTATTTT. It specifies CASSQTQGAEDTQYF.

A few counts support this clonotype. The V gene is TRBV9, the J gene TRBJ2-2; 7 positions agree with TRBD1. Germline V gene data show CDR1 as SGDLS and CDR2 as YYNGEE. There are 14 residues in the CDR3. V was clipped by 1 base and J by 5 bases; unmatched bases: 2. The CDR3 here is CASSVQTGTGELFF. The DNA for the CDR3 is TGTGCCAGCAGCGTACAGACAGGGACCGGGGAGCTGTTTTTT.

Only a few counts were recorded for this clonotype. The V call is TRBV6-2 or TRBV6-3, the J call TRBJ2-1; D perhaps matches TRBD2 (6 bases). The CDR3 has 15 amino acids. CDR1 and CDR2 from the germline V gene are MNHEY and SVGEGT. Trimming stripped 7 bases from V and 0 bases from J, with 13 bases between. The CDR3 DNA follows: TGTGCCAGCACCCCCATCGGGGGCTCCTACAATGAGCAGTTCTTC. Protein product: CASTPIGGSYNEQFF.

This clonotype was seen only a few times. V is TRBV10-3 and J is TRBJ2-7; D is tentatively TRBD1 or TRBD2 (5 bases each). Trimming pared 5 bases from V and 2 bases from J, leaving 22 bases between. The CDR3 is 17 amino acids. The germline gives CDR1 ENHRY, CDR2 SYGVKD. As DNA, the CDR3 is TGTGCCATCAGTTTTTCCCCCAACCGGGACGGAGCCTACGAGCAGTACTTC. Translating it yields CAISFSPNRDGAYEQYF.

This clonotype was found a few times. V and J are TRBV20-1 and TRBJ2-3, with 7 positions matching TRBD1. Germline V gene lookup returns CDR1 DFQATT and CDR2 SNEGSKA (reference sequence). The length of the CDR3 is 16 residues. Trimming removed 0 bases from V and 0 bases from J; junction bases left unmatched: 6. The CDR3 nucleotides read TGCAGTGCTAGAGATCTCCGGGGACAGAGCACAGATACGCAGTATTTT. Translating it yields CSARDLRGQSTDTQYF.

This clonotype was recorded a few times. The V and J genes are TRBV5-1 and TRBJ2-2; 10 nucleotides align to TRBD2. Germline CDR1 is SGHRS and CDR2 is YFSETQ. The CDR3 runs 16 residues. The V gene end was trimmed by 3 bases and the J gene end by 9 bases; junction bases not matched to a gene: 11. This chain's CDR3 is CASSSQGASGSRELFF. CDR3 DNA sequence: TGCGCCAGCAGCTCCCAGGGGGCTAGCGGGAGCCGGGAGCTGTTTTTT.

This clonotype has a count of ten or more. V is TRBV5-1 and J is TRBJ1-2; TRBD1 agrees at 11 bases. V lost 0 bases to trimming and J lost 3 bases; unmatched junction nucleotides: 7. The CDR3 is 17 amino acids. Germline CDR1 and CDR2: SGHRS and YFSETQ. The CDR3 nucleotides are TGCGCCAGCAGCTTGGAAGGACAGGGGGCTTTCGACTATGGCTACACCTTC. Translated: CASSLEGQGAFDYGYTF.

There are a few counts of this clonotype. The genes are TRBV9 and TRBJ1-4, with 9 bases that match TRBD1. V lost 3 bases to trimming and J lost 7 bases; unmatched junction nucleotides: 4. This CDR3 comprises 14 residues. Germline CDR1 is SGDLS and CDR2 is YYNGEE. CDR3 DNA: TGTGCCAGCAGCGAACAGGGGGCGCCTGAAAAACTGTTTTTT. Protein: CASSEQGAPEKLFF. Full variable domain (rest looked up from reference TRBV9 and TRBJ1-4): DSGVTQTPKHLITATGQRVTLRCSPRSGDLSVYWYQQSLDQGLQFLIQYYNGEERAKGNILERFSAQQFPDLHSELNLSSLELGDSALYFCASSEQGAPEKLFFGSGTQLSVL.

This clonotype was found many times. The chain carries TRBV28 and TRBJ2-1, with 7 bases matching TRBD2. After removal of 6 bases from V and 4 bases from J, the junction contained 12 bases not matched to a gene. The CDR3 contains 16 residues. Germline CDR1 is MDHEN and CDR2 is SYDVKM. The CDR3 reads CASSPWSGASYNEQFF. The CDR3 DNA is TGTGCCAGCAGCCCCTGGAGCGGGGCCTCGTACAATGAGCAGTTCTTC. Based on the CDR3 plus reference TRBV28 and TRBJ2-1, the full variable domain is DVKVTQSSRYLVKRTGEKVFLECVQDMDHENMFWYRQDPGLGLRLIYFSYDVKMKEKGDIPEGYSVSREKKERFSLILESASTNQTSMYLCASSPWSGASYNEQFFGPGTRLTVL.

This clonotype was detected only a few times. CDR3 nucleotides: TGCAGTGCTAGTGGTGACGGGAGCCGGGATGAGCAGTTCTTC. Amino acids: CSASGDGSRDEQFF. This chain links TRBV20-1 with TRBJ2-1, with a possible D match to TRBD2 (6 bases). Trimming cost V 3 bases and J 8 bases, with 17 bases left between them. This CDR3 contains 14 residues. Germline V gene sequence: CDR1 DFQATT, CDR2 SNEGSKA (reference sequence).

This clonotype was seen only a few times. The CDR3 is CASSSRAGTANTGELFF. The CDR3 DNA follows: TGTGCCAGCAGCTCACGGGCCGGAACGGCGAACACCGGGGAGCTGTTTTTT. The V call is TRBV7-6, the J call TRBJ2-2; D not certain. Germline values: CDR1 SGHVS, CDR2 FNYEAQ. The CDR3 runs 17 residues. Trimming shortened V by 4 bases and J by 0 bases, and 15 bases separated the two germline ends.

This clonotype was detected only a few times. The V and J genes are TRBV9 and TRBJ2-5; TRBD2 agrees at 9 bases. Germline assignment: CDR1 SGDLS and CDR2 YYNGEE. The CDR3 length is 14 residues. The trim removed 6 bases at V and 1 base at J, leaving 4 bases unmatched. CDR3 sequence (DNA): TGTGCCAGCAACCTAGCGGGATCCCAAGAGACCCAGTACTTC. Translated, it gives CASNLAGSQETQYF.

This clonotype was observed many times. The V call is TRBV5-1, the J call TRBJ2-3, with no clear D. The CDR3 is made up of 13 amino acids. V dropped 4 bases and J dropped 0 bases, with 6 bases sitting between them. Germline loops: CDR1 SGHRS, CDR2 YFSETQ. CDR3 bases: TGCGCCAGCAGCGAACCCAGCACAGATACGCAGTATTTT. This gives the protein CASSEPSTDTQYF.

The J gene is TRBJ2-4, the V gene TRBV28; TRBD2 aligns across 7 bases. V lost 6 bases to trimming and J lost 5 bases; unmatched junction nucleotides: 10. This CDR3 comprises 15 residues. The germline V gene encodes CDR1 MDHEN and CDR2 SYDVKM. CDR3 amino acids: CASSLSGIGQNIQYF. The CDR3 DNA reads TGTGCCAGCAGCCTGAGCGGGATCGGGCAAAACATTCAGTACTTC.

This clonotype was counted ten times or more. The J gene is TRBJ1-2, the V gene TRBV6-5, with 10 bases identical to TRBD1. V shed 0 bases, J shed 5 bases, and the junction held 6 bases outside the gene matches. CDR1 and CDR2 from the germline V gene are MNHEY and SVGAGI. The CDR3 is 16 amino acids. CDR3 loop: CASSYSRTGGGYGYTF. The CDR3 nucleotides are TGTGCCAGCAGTTACTCCCGGACAGGGGGAGGGTATGGCTACACCTTC.

At least ten counts were recorded for this clonotype. The chain has TRBV7-2 and TRBJ2-1, with 7 bases identical to TRBD2. The germline V gene has CDR1 SGHTA and CDR2 FQGNSA. The CDR3 is 15 amino acids. Trimming at V came to 4 bases and at J to 4 bases, leaving 7 bases not matched to a gene. The CDR3 reads CASSSTGTTYNEQFF. CDR3 nucleotide sequence: TGTGCCAGCAGCTCTACCGGGACTACTTACAATGAGCAGTTCTTC.

This clonotype was seen only a few times. This sequence joins TRBV6-2 or TRBV6-3 and TRBJ2-7; a possible D gene is TRBD1 (5 bases). From germline, CDR1 is MNHEY and CDR2 SVGEGT. This CDR3 has 12 amino acids. V was shortened by 11 bases and J by 2 bases, with 13 bases between the two germline ends. In nucleotides, the CDR3 is TGTGCCGCCAGGGATATAACCTACGAGCAGTACTTC. Protein product: CAARDITYEQYF.

The chain uses TRBV4-3 and TRBJ1-4; tentatively, D is TRBD1 (6 bases). The CDR3 has 15 residues. The ends were cut back, 1 base at V and 7 bases at J, with 13 bases in the middle. The germline gives CDR1 LGHNA, CDR2 YSLEER. The CDR3, as DNA: TGCGCCAGCAGCCAAGGGTTGGCAGGGGTTGAAAAACTGTTTTTT. It codes for CASSQGLAGVEKLFF.